This T cell receptor (beta chain) was captured in a study of blood T cell repertoires in COVID-19. On the study more broadly: In each case, the material was cDNA or gDNA derived from T cells, B-cell-depleted T cells, or PBMCs.

Method: immunoSEQ multiplex PCR; TCRdb's copy keeps in-frame clones and lacks some. The sample holds tens of thousands of clones; over 75% are singletons and the top ten take approximately 5%. Germline V gene data show CDR1 as MNHEY and CDR2 as SVGAGI. V dropped 8 bases and J dropped 8; count of bases not matched to a gene: 8. This CDR3 has 13 residues. The source of this sequence is a human donor in a cohort sampled during active COVID-19. Sequenced input: peripheral blood. The V call is TRBV6-5, the J call TRBJ1-4, with 7 bases aligning to TRBD1. CDR3 in DNA: TGTGCCAGCCTCCACAGGGGTGGGGAAAAACTGTTTTTT. It is translated as CASLHRGGEKLFF.